The clone carrying this T cell receptor (beta chain) was counted ten times or more. In the original processing: A per-sample median of roughly 91,000 TCRs was observed, with a range of about 23,224 to 750,000. TCRdb itself ran the RACE reads through MiXCR, one entry per CDR3 protein. The V and J calls were not made by the authors but by TCRdb's processing. The table lists under 200,000 distinct CDR3 sequences, about 14% of them singletons, with 1.5% to 2% in the top ten. This sample was included in a study of human T cells and chemical hapten exposure. The time point is: patch test 1, 2 weeks after DPC sensitization. Described treatment: therapeutic diphenylcyclopropenone sensitization with weekly scalp DPC. In every case, blood was obtained before the patch test was applied. Someone pulled total RNA out of unfractionated whole blood. CDR1 is SGHNT, CDR2 YYREEE, per germline (reference sequence). The CDR3 has 15 amino acids. Trimming removed 0 bases at V and 0 bases at J, with 7 bases between.

The clonotype was recovered from a woman aged 25-40 years with alopecia areata. Some clones in this sample may be carry-over from other donors' samples. This chain uses TRBV5-4 with TRBJ1-3; no definite D call. The material sequenced was whole blood, taken in connection with sensitization to the hapten diphenylcyclopropenone (DPC). The CDR3 bases are TGTGCCAGCAGCTTGGACCGTTACTCTGGAAACACCATATATTTT. Translated: CASSLDRYSGNTIYF.